Shown below are 5 T cell receptor beta chains from a single sample sequenced in a study of blood T cell repertoires in COVID-19 (dated by TCRdb to the early 2020s). The protocol used for the library was the immunoSEQ multiplex PCR assay. The table comes from immuneACCESS by way of TCRdb, which keeps in-frame sequences with V and J called. Part of the clones is missing from these tables; in studies checked, under half for an unresolved V gene and the rest for unknown reasons. The table for this sample lists over 100,000 clones; about 83% of them were counted only once. The ten top clones hold roughly 3.9% of the sample. Sequences were obtained from PBMCs or T cells enriched from blood (not recorded which). These TCRs come from a woman in her 30s who had recovered from COVID-19.

The gene calls are TRBV14 and TRBJ1-3; D may be TRBD1 (6 bases). Germline CDR1 is SGHDN and CDR2 is FVKESK. The CDR3 runs to 16 residues. V was pared by 4 bases and J by 6 bases, with 19 bases between. DNA for the CDR3: TGTGCCAGCAGCCCCCGGGGGGTCAGGGGTGAAAACACCATATATTTT. It yields the protein CASSPRGVRGENTIYF.

CDR3 region: CASSPRQSRGNTIYF. CDR3 coding DNA: TGTGCCAGCAGCCCTCGACAGTCTAGGGGAAACACCATATATTTT. The chain recombines TRBV7-9 with TRBJ1-3; TRBD1 might be the D (5 bases). Germline V gives CDR1 SEHNR, CDR2 FQNEAQ (reference sequence). The V end was cut by 5 bases, the J end by 4 bases, with 15 bases between. The CDR3 loop spans 15 amino acids.

The chain carries TRBV5-4 and TRBJ2-5, with TRBD2 as a possible D gene (6 bases). Germline values: CDR1 SGHNT, CDR2 YYREEE (reference sequence). Trimming stripped 1 base from V and 4 bases from J, with 8 bases between. This CDR3 region has 13 residues. The CDR3 nucleotides are TGTGCCAGCAGCTTGCCGGGAGTAGAGACCCAGTACTTC. Translated, it gives CASSLPGVETQYF.

With regard to this clone: At one end, the junction sequence differs from germline, possibly due to a read error. The chain is built from TRBV7-2 and TRBJ1-1, with 7 bases that match TRBD1. Per germline, CDR1 SGHTA and CDR2 FQGNSA. CDR3 length: 14 residues. The CDR3, as DNA: TGTGCCAGCAGCTTAGGCAGGGGGAACTCTGAAGCTTTCTTT. It yields the protein CASSLGRGNSEAFF.

V usage is TRBV7-9 and J usage is TRBJ1-1; D gene uncertain. The CDR3 sequence is 14 residues long. CDR1 SEHNR and CDR2 FQNEAQ come from the germline V gene (reference sequence). V was shortened by 3 bases and J by 1 base, with 9 bases between the two germline ends. The CDR3 region is CASSFPWRNTEAFF. CDR3 nucleotide sequence: TGTGCCAGCAGCTTTCCCTGGAGGAACACTGAAGCTTTCTTT. Based on the CDR3 plus reference TRBV7-9 and TRBJ1-1, the full variable domain is DTGVSQNPRHKITKRGQNVTFRCDPISEHNRLYWYRQTLGQGPEFLTYFQNEAQLEKSRLLSDRFSAERPKGSFSTLEIQRTEQGDSAMYLCASSFPWRNTEAFFGQGTRLTVV.